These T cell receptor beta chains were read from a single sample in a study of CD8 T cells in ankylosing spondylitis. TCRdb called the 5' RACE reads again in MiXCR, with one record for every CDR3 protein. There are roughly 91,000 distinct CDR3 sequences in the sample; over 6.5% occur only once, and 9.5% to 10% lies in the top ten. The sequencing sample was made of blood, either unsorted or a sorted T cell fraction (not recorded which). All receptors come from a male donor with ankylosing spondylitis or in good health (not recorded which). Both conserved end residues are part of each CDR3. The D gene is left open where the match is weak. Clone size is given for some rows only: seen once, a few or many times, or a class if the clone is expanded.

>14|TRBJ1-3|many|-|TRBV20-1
TGCAGTGCTAACAGACGGGACTCTGGAAACACCATATATTTT
CSANRRDSGNTIYF
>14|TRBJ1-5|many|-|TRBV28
TGTGCCAGCAGTTTCGGGGGGTCCAATCAGCCCCAGCATTTT
CASSFGGSNQPQHF
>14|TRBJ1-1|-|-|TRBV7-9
TGTGCCAGCAGCTTAGTGGGTTTGAACACTGAAGCTTTCTTT
CASSLVGLNTEAFF
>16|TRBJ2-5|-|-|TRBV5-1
TGCGCCAGCAGCTTGGACCCCTCGACAGTCCAAGAGACCCAGTACTTC
CASSLDPSTVQETQYF
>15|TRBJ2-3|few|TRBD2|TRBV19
TGTGCCAGTACCCATACCAGACTAGCGGGAGGTACGCAGTATTTT
CASTHTRLAGGTQYF
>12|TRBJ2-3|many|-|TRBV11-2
TGTGCCAGCAGCCCAGTGACAGATACGCAGTATTTT
CASSPVTDTQYF
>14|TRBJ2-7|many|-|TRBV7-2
TGTGCCAGCAGCTTCCAGGACCGAACCTACGAGCAGTACTTC
CASSFQDRTYEQYF
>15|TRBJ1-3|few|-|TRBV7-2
TGTGCCAGCAGACCCGGGTTCAGCTCTGGAAACACCATATATTTT
CASRPGFSSGNTIYF
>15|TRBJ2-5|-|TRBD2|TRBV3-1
TGTGCCAGCAGCCCGCTGACTAGCGGGGGAGAGACCCAGTACTTC
CASSPLTSGGETQYF
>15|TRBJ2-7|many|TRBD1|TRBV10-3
TGTGCCATCAGTGGCTCGACAGGGCAAACCTACGAGCAGTACTTC
CAISGSTGQTYEQYF
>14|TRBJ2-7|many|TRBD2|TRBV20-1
TGCAGTGCTTTGGAGCGGGGGGATCCCTACGAGCAGTACTTC
CSALERGDPYEQYF
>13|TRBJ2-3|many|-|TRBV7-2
TGTGCCAGCACCGAGAGGCGCACAGATACGCAGTATTTT
CASTERRTDTQYF
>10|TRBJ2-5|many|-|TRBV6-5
TGTGCCAGCACCGGGGAGACCCAGTACTTC
CASTGETQYF
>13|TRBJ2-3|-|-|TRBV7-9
TGTGCCAGCAGCTCACCTGGGAGGGATACGCAGTATTTT
CASSSPGRDTQYF
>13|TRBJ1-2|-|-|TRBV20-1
TGCAGTGCTAGTTCTGGGATCGCGTGGGGCTACACCTTC
CSASSGIAWGYTF
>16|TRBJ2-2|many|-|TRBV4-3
TGCGCCAGCAGCCAAGAGGTGGGGGGGCCCACCGGGGAGCTGTTTTTT
CASSQEVGGPTGELFF
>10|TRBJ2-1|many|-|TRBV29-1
TGCAGCGGTGATCGGAATGAGCAGTTCTTC
CSGDRNEQFF
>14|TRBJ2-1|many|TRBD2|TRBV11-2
TGTGCCAGCAGCTTGCGGGGGGGCTACAATGAGCAGTTCTTC
CASSLRGGYNEQFF
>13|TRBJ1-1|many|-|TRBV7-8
TGTGCCAGCAGCTTCGGGACGAACACTGAAGCTTTCTTT
CASSFGTNTEAFF
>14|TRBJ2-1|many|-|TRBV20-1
TGCAGTGCTAGAGTTGGAGTCTCCTACAATGAGCAGTTCTTC
CSARVGVSYNEQFF
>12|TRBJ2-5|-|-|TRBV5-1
TGCGCCAGCAGGTCGTCCCAAGAGACCCAGTACTTC
CASRSSQETQYF
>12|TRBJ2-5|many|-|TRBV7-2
TGTGCCAGCAGCTTATGGGTGGAGACCCAGTACTTC
CASSLWVETQYF
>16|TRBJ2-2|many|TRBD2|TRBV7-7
TGTGCTAGCAGCTCTAGCGGGGGTACCAACACCGGGGAGCTGTTTTTT
CASSSSGGTNTGELFF
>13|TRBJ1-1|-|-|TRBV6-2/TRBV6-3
TGTGCCAGCAGTTACCCCAGGACAGACCAAGCTTTCTTT
CASSYPRTDQAFF
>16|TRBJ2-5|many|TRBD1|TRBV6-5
TGTGCCAGCAGTTACCTGGGACAGGGGAGTCAAGAGACCCAGTACTTC
CASSYLGQGSQETQYF
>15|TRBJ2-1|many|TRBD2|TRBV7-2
TGCGCCAGCAGCTTGACTAGCGGAGGTTACAATGAGCAGTTCTTC
CASSLTSGGYNEQFF
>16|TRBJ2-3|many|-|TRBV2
TGTGCCAGCAGTGAACTTGAGGGGTTTGCCACAGATACGCAGTATTTT
CASSELEGFATDTQYF
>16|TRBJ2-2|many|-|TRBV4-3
TGCGCCAGCAGCCAACCGACGGGGTGGAACACCGGGGAGCTGTTTTTT
CASSQPTGWNTGELFF
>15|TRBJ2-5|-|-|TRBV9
TGTGCCAGCAGCGCCACTCCGACACCTCAAGAGACCCAGTACTTC
CASSATPTPQETQYF